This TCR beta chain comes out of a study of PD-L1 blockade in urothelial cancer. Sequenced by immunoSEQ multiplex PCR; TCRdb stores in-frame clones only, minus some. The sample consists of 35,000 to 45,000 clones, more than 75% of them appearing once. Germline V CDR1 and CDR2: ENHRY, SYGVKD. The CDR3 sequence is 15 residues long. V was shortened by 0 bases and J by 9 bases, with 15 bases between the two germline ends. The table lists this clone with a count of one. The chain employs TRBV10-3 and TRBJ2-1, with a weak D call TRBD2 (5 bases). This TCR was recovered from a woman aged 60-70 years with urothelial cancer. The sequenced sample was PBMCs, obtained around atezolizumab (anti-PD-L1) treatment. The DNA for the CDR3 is TGTGCCATCAGTGAGTCCCGGGGTGGTAGGACTGAGCAGTTCTTC. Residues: CAISESRGGRTEQFF.